Presented here are 25 T cell receptor beta chains from one specimen sequenced in a study of OX40 agonist ivuxolimab in advanced cancers. TCRdb's copy holds only in-frame clones and misses some; the assay was immunoSEQ multiplex PCR. The table lists under 85,000 clones, about 88% of them singletons. Specimen: CD4+ or CD8+ T cells sorted from blood, collected in a trial of the OX40 agonist ivuxolimab. The receptors shown here come from an adult with an advanced solid tumor such as melanoma, head and neck, liver or kidney cancer.

The CDR3 DNA reads TGTGCCAGCAGTTTTCTAGCGGGAGAGACCTACGAGCAGTACTTC. This codes for CASSFLAGETYEQYF. This rearrangement joins TRBV27 to TRBJ2-7, with 10 bases fitting TRBD2. Germline V gives CDR1 MNHEY, CDR2 SMNVEV (reference sequence). The CDR3 is made up of 15 amino acids. Germline trimming cut 3 bases from V and 2 bases from J; bases unmatched to any gene: 4.

This chain uses TRBV6-1 with TRBJ2-7, with 8 bases lining up with TRBD1. CDR3 length: 12 residues. Germline assignment: CDR1 MNHNS and CDR2 SASEGT. V was clipped by 11 bases and J by 0 bases; unmatched bases: 3. CDR3 coding DNA: TGTGCCGTAGGACAGGGCTCCTACGAGCAGTACTTC. This encodes CAVGQGSYEQYF.

This clone was seen a few times. V usage is TRBV20-1 and J usage is TRBJ2-6; no clear D. Trimming stripped 7 bases from V and 2 bases from J, with 3 bases between. CDR1 is DFQATT and CDR2 is SNEGSKA in the germline V gene (reference sequence). This CDR3 spans 11 amino acids. CDR3 nucleotide sequence: TGCAGTGTCCCTGGGGCCAACGTCCTGACTTTC. As protein: CSVPGANVLTF.

The chain has TRBV19 and TRBJ2-5; TRBD2 might be the D (6 bases). From germline, CDR1 is LNHDA and CDR2 SQIVND (reference sequence). The V gene lost 6 bases and the J gene lost 2 bases, with 19 bases spanning the gap. This CDR3 contains 16 residues. The CDR3 nucleotides read TGTGCCAGTAGACGGGGACTTAGGGTTGGACAAGAGACCCAGTACTTC. This translates into CASRRGLRVGQETQYF.

The genes are TRBV7-8 and TRBJ2-7; D is perhaps TRBD1 (5 bases). CDR1 is SGHVS, CDR2 FQNEAQ, per germline. This CDR3 has 12 residues. Trimming left V 5 bases short and J 6 bases short, with 11 bases between. The CDR3 here is CASSPDRAEQYF. In DNA form, the CDR3 reads TGTGCCAGCAGCCCTGACAGAGCCGAGCAGTACTTC.

CDR3 sequence (DNA): TGTGCCAGCAGCCCCCGGACTAGCGGGGTTCACACAGATACGCAGTATTTT. Its translation is CASSPRTSGVHTDTQYF. The gene calls are TRBV7-6 and TRBJ2-3; TRBD2 matches at 12 bases. Germline CDR1 reads SGHVS; CDR2 reads FNYEAQ. The CDR3 consists of 17 residues. J lost 2 bases, V lost 5 bases, and 8 bases had no gene match. Supplemented by reference TRBV7-6 and TRBJ2-3, the full variable domain reads GAGVSQSPRYKVTKRGQDVALRCDPISGHVSLYWYRQALGQGPEFLTYFNYEAQQDKSGLPNDRFSAERPEGSISTLTIQRTEQRDSAMYRCASSPRTSGVHTDTQYFGPGTRLTVL.

The rearrangement uses TRBV7-8 and TRBJ2-7, with D perhaps TRBD1 or TRBD2 (6 bases each). CDR3 length: 13 residues. The V gene lost 0 bases and the J gene lost 6 bases, with 9 bases spanning the gap. Germline CDR1 reads SGHVS; CDR2 reads FQNEAQ. The CDR3 is CASSLAQGGEQYF. CDR3 nucleotide sequence: TGTGCCAGCAGCTTAGCACAGGGAGGCGAGCAGTACTTC.

The chain carries TRBV11-3 and TRBJ2-1; 7 positions match TRBD2. CDR1 and CDR2 (germline): SGHNT, YENEEA. This CDR3 has 15 residues. Trimming at V came to 4 bases and at J to 3 bases, leaving 6 bases not matched to a gene. This CDR3 is CASSSREVGYNEQFF. As DNA, the CDR3 is TGTGCCAGCAGCTCCCGGGAGGTGGGCTACAATGAGCAGTTCTTC.

The V call is TRBV28, the J call TRBJ2-7; the D is unclear. The germline gives CDR1 MDHEN, CDR2 SYDVKM. The germline V and J ends were trimmed by 6 bases and 0 bases, with 6 bases remaining between them. CDR3 length: 12 amino acids. CDR3: CASSSSSYEQYF. CDR3 in DNA: TGTGCCAGCAGCTCATCCTCCTACGAGCAGTACTTC.

The V gene is TRBV2, the J gene TRBJ2-3; TRBD1 is a possible D gene (5 bases). The CDR3 runs to 13 residues. V was cut by 7 bases and J by 2 bases, with 10 bases left in between. CDR1 and CDR2 (germline): SNHLY, FYNNEI. CDR3 residues: CASKQGHTDTQYF. CDR3 DNA: TGTGCCAGCAAGCAGGGTCACACAGATACGCAGTATTTT.

This rearrangement joins TRBV18 to TRBJ1-5; D is uncertain. There are 16 residues in the CDR3. Germline-derived CDR1 and CDR2 are KGHSH and LQKENI. Between the trimmed V and J ends, which lost 3 bases and 4 bases, there was a span of 16 bases. CDR3 sequence reads: CASSPFVGKGNQPQHF. The CDR3 DNA reads TGTGCCAGCTCACCCTTTGTGGGAAAAGGGAATCAGCCCCAGCATTTT.

The chain employs TRBV6-1 and TRBJ2-3; D uncertain. The CDR3 is made up of 13 amino acids. CDR1 MNHNS and CDR2 SASEGT come from the germline V gene. Trimming took off 7 bases at V and 2 bases at J, with 10 bases between the two ends. Written as DNA, the CDR3 is TGTGCCAGCACCCCTGGTGCCACAGATACGCAGTATTTT. As protein: CASTPGATDTQYF.

This clone appeared many times. V and J are TRBV6-1 and TRBJ1-4, with TRBD1 as a possible D gene (6 bases). The CDR3 extends over 15 amino acids. V lost 2 bases to trimming and J lost 7 bases, with 14 bases between them. In germline, CDR1 is MNHNS, CDR2 SASEGT. The CDR3, as DNA: TGTGCCAGCAGTGAAAATGGGGGGCCCACTGAAAAACTGTTTTTT. Protein sequence: CASSENGGPTEKLFF.

J is TRBJ1-6 and V is TRBV27; 9 bases fit TRBD1. CDR1 is MNHEY, CDR2 SMNVEV, per germline (reference sequence). With V trimmed by 6 bases and J by 5 bases, 5 bases remained unmatched. The CDR3 spans 15 residues. The CDR3 is CASRGTGINNSPLHF. CDR3 nucleotides: TGTGCCAGCAGAGGGACAGGGATTAATAATTCACCCCTCCACTTT.

V gene TRBV19 combines with J gene TRBJ1-5, with D possibly matching TRBD1 (6 bases). In germline, CDR1 is LNHDA, CDR2 SQIVND (reference sequence). The V end lost 10 bases, the J end lost 0 bases, and 16 bases lay between the germline ends. This CDR3 spans 15 amino acids. The chain's CDR3 is CATHRAKNSNQPQHF. The CDR3 nucleotides are TGTGCCACACACAGGGCAAAAAATAGCAATCAGCCCCAGCATTTT.

The V and J genes are TRBV27 and TRBJ2-3; 13 bases agree with TRBD2. J gave up 3 bases and V 6 bases, and 6 bases lay outside the gene matches. The CDR3 is made up of 16 amino acids. Germline V CDR1 and CDR2: MNHEY, SMNVEV (reference sequence). The CDR3 nucleotides are TGTGCCAGCAGGAGGACTAGCGGGAGTAGAACAGATACGCAGTATTTT. Its translation is CASRRTSGSRTDTQYF.

The V and J genes are TRBV5-1 and TRBJ2-5; 8 bases are shared with TRBD1. Germline V lookup: CDR1 SGHRS, CDR2 YFSETQ. V shed 0 bases and J 5 bases; nucleotides not matched to a gene: 6. The CDR3 has 15 amino acids. The CDR3, as DNA: TGCGCCAGCAGCTTGGGGCCAGGGGGCGAGGAGACCCAGTACTTC. Its translation is CASSLGPGGEETQYF.

This clone was found a few times. The rearrangement links TRBV19 to TRBJ1-2, with TRBD1 matching over 10 bases. CDR3 length equals 13 residues. CDR1 is LNHDA, CDR2 SQIVND, per germline (reference sequence). J lost 10 bases, V lost 7 bases, and 9 bases had no gene match. CDR3 region: CASNPGTGADYTF. CDR3 DNA sequence: TGTGCCAGTAACCCCGGGACAGGGGCGGACTACACCTTC.

J is TRBJ2-2 and V is TRBV4-2; D remains ambiguous. The CDR3 runs to 15 residues. Deletions cut 0 bases from V and 0 bases from J, with 5 bases between. CDR1 is LGHNA, CDR2 YNFKEQ, per germline. CDR3 in amino acids: CASSQDNPNTGELFF. The CDR3 DNA follows: TGTGCCAGCAGCCAAGACAACCCGAACACCGGGGAGCTGTTTTTT.

The genes are TRBV11-3 and TRBJ2-4; D is unclear. Germline V gene sequence: CDR1 SGHNT, CDR2 YENEEA. Trimming removed 4 bases from V and 4 bases from J, with 8 bases in between. CDR3 size: 13 residues. Here the CDR3 DNA reads TGTGCCAGCAGCTCTAACACGAAAAACATTCAGTACTTC. Protein sequence: CASSSNTKNIQYF.

V and J are TRBV13 and TRBJ2-1; 8 nucleotides match TRBD1. The CDR3 extends over 15 amino acids. The V gene's germline CDR1 is PRHDT and CDR2 FYEKMQ (reference sequence). The J segment lost 4 bases and the V segment lost 0 bases, leaving 2 bases of the junction unmatched. This chain's CDR3 is CASSLGDRAYNEQFF. CDR3 in DNA: TGTGCCAGCAGCTTAGGGGACAGGGCATACAATGAGCAGTTCTTC.

This clone was picked up a small number of times. This chain joins TRBV14 and TRBJ2-5; perhaps TRBD1 as D (6 bases). The CDR3 consists of 16 residues. V lost 0 bases, J lost 5 bases, and 16 bases lay in between. CDR1 is SGHDN and CDR2 is FVKESK in the germline V gene. CDR3 in DNA: TGTGCCAGCAGCCAAGATGCCTTTGGGGGCTTGGAGACCCAGTACTTC. Amino acids: CASSQDAFGGLETQYF.

This chain connects TRBV23-1 to TRBJ2-1; unclear D gene. TRBV23-1 has ORF status, its function being uncertain. The length of the CDR3 is 14 residues. V lost 3 bases, J lost 4 bases, and 10 bases lay in between. DNA for the CDR3: TGCGCCAGCAGTCAGACGACAAGGTACAATGAGCAGTTCTTC. This sequence encodes CASSQTTRYNEQFF.

The V call is TRBV19, the J call TRBJ2-1; 8 nucleotides line up with TRBD1. CDR3 length equals 17 residues. V gave up 5 bases and J gave up 4 bases; unmatched junction bases: 13. Germline V gene lookup returns CDR1 LNHDA and CDR2 SQIVND (reference sequence). This chain's CDR3 is CASSAQGAGGAYNEQFF. CDR3 sequence (DNA): TGTGCCAGTAGTGCTCAAGGGGCAGGGGGCGCGTACAATGAGCAGTTCTTC.

CDR3 bases: TGTGCCAGTAGTATTGCGGCAGCTCACTACTATGGCTACACCTTC. It encodes CASSIAAAHYYGYTF. The V and J genes are TRBV19 and TRBJ1-2, with no clear D. The length of the CDR3 is 15 residues. V gave up 3 bases and J gave up 3 bases, with 14 bases separating them. Germline V lookup: CDR1 LNHDA, CDR2 SQIVND (reference sequence).